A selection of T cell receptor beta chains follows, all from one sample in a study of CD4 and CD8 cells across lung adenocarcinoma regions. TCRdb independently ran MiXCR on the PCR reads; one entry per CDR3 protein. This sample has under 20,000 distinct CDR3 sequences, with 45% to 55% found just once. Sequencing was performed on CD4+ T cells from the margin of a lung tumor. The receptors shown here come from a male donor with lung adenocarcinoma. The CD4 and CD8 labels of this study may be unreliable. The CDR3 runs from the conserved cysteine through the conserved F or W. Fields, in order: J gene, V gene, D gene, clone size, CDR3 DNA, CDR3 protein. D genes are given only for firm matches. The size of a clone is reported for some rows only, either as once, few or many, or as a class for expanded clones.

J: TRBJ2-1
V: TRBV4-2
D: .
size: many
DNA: TGTGCCAGCAGCCACATCGTTCGCGAGGAGCAGTTCTTC
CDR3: CASSHIVREEQFF

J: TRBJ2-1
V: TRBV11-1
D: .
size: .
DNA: TGTGCCAGCAGCCCAGTCCGCAATGAGCAGTTCTTC
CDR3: CASSPVRNEQFF

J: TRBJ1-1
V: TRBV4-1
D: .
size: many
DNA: TGCGCCAGCAGCCACCTCGGGTCGACTGAAGCTTTCTTT
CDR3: CASSHLGSTEAFF

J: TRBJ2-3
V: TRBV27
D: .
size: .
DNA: TGTGCCAGCAGGACGGGATTGCAATCCACAGATACGCAGTACTTT
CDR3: CASRTGLQSTDTQYF

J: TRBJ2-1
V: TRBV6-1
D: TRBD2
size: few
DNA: TGTGCCAGCAGCCCACCGGGACTAGCGAATGAGCAGTTCTTC
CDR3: CASSPPGLANEQFF

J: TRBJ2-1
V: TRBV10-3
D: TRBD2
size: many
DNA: TGTGCCACCGGGGGGACTAGCGTCAACAATGAGCAGTTCTTC
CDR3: CATGGTSVNNEQFF

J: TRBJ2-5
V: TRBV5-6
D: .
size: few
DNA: TGTGCCAGTAAAGGGCCGCAAGAGACCCAGTACTTC
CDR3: CASKGPQETQYF

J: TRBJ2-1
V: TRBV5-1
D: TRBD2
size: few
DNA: TGCGCCAGCAAAAACCCTCCGGGACTAGCGGCTTACAATGAGCAGTTCTTC
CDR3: CASKNPPGLAAYNEQFF

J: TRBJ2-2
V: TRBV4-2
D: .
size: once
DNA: TGTGCCAGCAGCCAAAGGGTAGCGGTAAACACCGGGGAGCTGTTTTTT
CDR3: CASSQRVAVNTGELFF

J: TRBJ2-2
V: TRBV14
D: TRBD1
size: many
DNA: TGTGCCAGCAGTCAGATTGGACAGGGAAGTACCGGGGAGCTGTTTTTT
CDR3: CASSQIGQGSTGELFF

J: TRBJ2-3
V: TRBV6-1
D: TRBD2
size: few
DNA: TGTGCCAGCAACCGCGGGGGGGAGGCTAGCACAGATACGCAGTATTTT
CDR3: CASNRGGEASTDTQYF

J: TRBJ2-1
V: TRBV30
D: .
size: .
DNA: TGTGCCTGGAGTCGGGCCATCGTAGGAAATGAGCAGTTCTTC
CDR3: CAWSRAIVGNEQFF

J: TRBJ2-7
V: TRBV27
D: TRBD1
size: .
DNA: TGTGCCAGCAGCCAGACAGGGAATCTCTACGAGCAGTACTTC
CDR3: CASSQTGNLYEQYF

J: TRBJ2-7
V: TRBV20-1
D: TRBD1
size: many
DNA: TGCAGTGCTTGGGGGGGACAGGGAGCCTACGAGCAGTACTTC
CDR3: CSAWGGQGAYEQYF

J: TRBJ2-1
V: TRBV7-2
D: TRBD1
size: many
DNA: TGTGCCAGCAGCTTAGAGACAGGGGGCGCCTTTGATGAGCAGTTCTTC
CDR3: CASSLETGGAFDEQFF

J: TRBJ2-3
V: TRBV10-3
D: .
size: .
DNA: TGTGTCCGGGGCCTCCAGGCTGTGAGCACAGGTACGCAGTATTTT
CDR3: CVRGLQAVSTGTQYF

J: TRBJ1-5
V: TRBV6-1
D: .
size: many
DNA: TGTGCCAGCTCACCCGGGGGGACGTATAGCAATCAGCCCCAGCATTTT
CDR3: CASSPGGTYSNQPQHF

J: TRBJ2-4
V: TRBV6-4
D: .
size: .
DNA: TGTGCCAGCAGTGGACTGGGAGGCAAAGATATTCAGTACTTT
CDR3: CASSGLGGKDIQYF

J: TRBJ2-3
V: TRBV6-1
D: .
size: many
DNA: TGTGCCAGCAGTGGTCCGGCTCCTGATACGCAGTATTTT
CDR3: CASSGPAPDTQYF

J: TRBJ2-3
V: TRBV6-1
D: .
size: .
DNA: TGTGCCAGCAGTGAGGTCGGAAGCACAGATACGCAGTATTTT
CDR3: CASSEVGSTDTQYF

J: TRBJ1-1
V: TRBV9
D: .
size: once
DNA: TGTGCCAGCAGCGTGGACGTGAACACTGAAGCTTTCTTT
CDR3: CASSVDVNTEAFF

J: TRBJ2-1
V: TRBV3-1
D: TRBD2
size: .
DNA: TGTGCCAGCAGTCCTCGGACTAGCGGGATCACCGCGAATGAGCAGTTCTTC
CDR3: CASSPRTSGITANEQFF

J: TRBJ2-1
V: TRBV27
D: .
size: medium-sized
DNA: TGTGCCAGCAGTGGCTCGGCGGAGATAAAGCAGTTCTTC
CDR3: CASSGSAEIKQFF

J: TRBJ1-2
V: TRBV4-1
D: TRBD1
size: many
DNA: TGCGCCAGCAGCCCAAGTCCCGGGACAGGGTCGAGCGGCTACACCTTC
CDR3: CASSPSPGTGSSGYTF

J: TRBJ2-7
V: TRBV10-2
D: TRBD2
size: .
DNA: TGCGCCAGCAGTGACGGACTAGCGGGAGGGTGGTACGAGCAGTACTTC
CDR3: CASSDGLAGGWYEQYF

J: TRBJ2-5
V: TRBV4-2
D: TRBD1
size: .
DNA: TGTGCCAGCAGCCATGGGACAGAAGGGGAGACCCAGTACTTC
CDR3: CASSHGTEGETQYF

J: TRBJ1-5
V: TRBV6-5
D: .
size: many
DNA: TGTGCCAGCAGTTATTTAGGAAGCAATCAGCCCCAGCATTTT
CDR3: CASSYLGSNQPQHF

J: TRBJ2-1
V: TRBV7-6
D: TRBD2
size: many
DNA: TGTGCCAGCAGCTTAGCCCAGGGACTAGTGAATGAGCAGTTCTTC
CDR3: CASSLAQGLVNEQFF

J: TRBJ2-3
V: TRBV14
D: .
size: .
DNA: TGTGCCAGCAGCCCGGGGCGCGGAGGCAAAGATACTCAGTACTTT
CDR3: CASSPGRGGKDTQYF

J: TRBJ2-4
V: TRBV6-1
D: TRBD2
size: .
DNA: TGTGCCAGCAGTGAACTAGCGGGAGAAAACACTCAGTACTTC
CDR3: CASSELAGENTQYF

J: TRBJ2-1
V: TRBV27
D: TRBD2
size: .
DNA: TGTGCCAGCAGTCCGGGAGCGGGACCTATCATGGAGCAGTTCTTC
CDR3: CASSPGAGPIMEQFF

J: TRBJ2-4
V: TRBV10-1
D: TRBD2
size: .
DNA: TGCGCCAGCAGCGCGGGGGGACTAGCCAAAGATACGCAGTACTTC
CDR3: CASSAGGLAKDTQYF

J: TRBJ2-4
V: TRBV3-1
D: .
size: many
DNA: TGTGCCAGCAGCCAATATTCTCTCGCCGGCAAAAACATTCAGTACTTC
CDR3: CASSQYSLAGKNIQYF

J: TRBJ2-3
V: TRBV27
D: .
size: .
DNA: TGTGCCAGCAGTTTAGTGGGGCCAGGCCTCACAGATACGCAGTATTTT
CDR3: CASSLVGPGLTDTQYF

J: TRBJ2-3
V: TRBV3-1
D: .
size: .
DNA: TGTGCCAGCAGCCAAGATGGGTATTACCAAGGCTTTCCAGATACGCAGTATTTT
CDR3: CASSQDGYYQGFPDTQYF

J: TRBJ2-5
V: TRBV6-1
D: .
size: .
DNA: TGTGCCAGCAGGGCGACTAACCAAGAGACCCAGTACTTC
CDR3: CASRATNQETQYF

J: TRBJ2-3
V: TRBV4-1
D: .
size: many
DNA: TGCGCCAGCAGCCAAGCATCTGGGGGCTTCGGCACAGATACGCAGTATTTT
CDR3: CASSQASGGFGTDTQYF

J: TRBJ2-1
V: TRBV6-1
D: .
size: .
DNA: TGTGCCTGCAGGGGAGCCGGGGGAGGGGATGGAGAGACGCAGTACTTT
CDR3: CACRGAGGGDGETQYF

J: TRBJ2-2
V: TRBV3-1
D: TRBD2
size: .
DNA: TGTGCCAGCAGCTCTAGCGGGAGATGGACCGGGGCGCTGTTTTTT
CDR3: CASSSSGRWTGALFF

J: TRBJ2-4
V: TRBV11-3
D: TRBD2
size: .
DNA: TGTGCCAGCAGCTTACCGGGACTAGCGATCGATATTCAGTATTTC
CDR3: CASSLPGLAIDIQYF

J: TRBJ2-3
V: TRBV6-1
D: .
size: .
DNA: TGTGCCAGGGGACTCCAGTCTGGAAGCCCCGATGCGCAGTATTTT
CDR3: CARGLQSGSPDAQYF

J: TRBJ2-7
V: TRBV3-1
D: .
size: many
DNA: TGTGCCAGCAGCCAAGCCTACAACGAGCAGTACTTC
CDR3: CASSQAYNEQYF

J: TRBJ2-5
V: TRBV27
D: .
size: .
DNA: TGTGCCAGCGGGGTAGTCGGGGCACCCGTCCCAGAGACGCAGTACTTC
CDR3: CASGVVGAPVPETQYF

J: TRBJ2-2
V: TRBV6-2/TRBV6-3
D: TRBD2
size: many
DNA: TGTGCCAGCAATGGACTAGCGGGAGCCGGGGAGCTGTTTTTT
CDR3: CASNGLAGAGELFF

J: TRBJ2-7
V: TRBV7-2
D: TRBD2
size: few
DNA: TGTGCCAGCAGCTTAGCGCATAGCGGGAGGGCCTACGAGCAGTACTTC
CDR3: CASSLAHSGRAYEQYF